These 2 T cell receptor beta chains were sequenced from one sample in a study of cytomegalovirus exposure and HLA in healthy donors (dated by TCRdb to 2016 to 2017). Receptor amplification or capture employed the immunoSEQ multiplex PCR assay. A mixture of 60 forward primers for TCR Vbeta segments and 13 reverse primers for TCR Jbeta segments was used in the multiplex PCR. Sourced from immuneACCESS, this table was stored by TCRdb with only in-frame sequences that have V and J called. A share of the clones is absent; for the studies checked, an unresolved V gene accounts for under half, and the remainder has no known explanation. The table for this sample lists about 160,000 clones; approximately 80% of them were counted only once. The ten largest make up approximately 7% of the sample. Sequenced: PBMCs. All receptors come from a woman in her twenties or thirties in good health and CMV-seropositive.

The chain carries TRBV5-6 and TRBJ1-2; D perhaps matches TRBD1 (6 bases). Germline lookup yields CDR1 SGHDT and CDR2 YYEEEE. V was cut by 1 base and J by 10 bases, with 23 bases left in between. This CDR3 spans 16 amino acids. The CDR3 here is CASSLNRVARVQAYTF. The CDR3 DNA follows: TGTGCCAGCAGCTTGAACAGGGTGGCCAGGGTCCAGGCCTACACCTTC.

The chain joins TRBV6-6 to TRBJ1-3; a possible D gene is TRBD1 (6 bases). Germline CDR1 is MNHNY and CDR2 is SVGAGI (reference sequence). The CDR3 is 15 residues long. Trimming left V 6 bases short and J 0 bases short, with 12 bases between. CDR3: CASREGQVSGNTIYF. The CDR3 bases are TGTGCCAGCAGAGAGGGACAAGTCTCTGGAAACACCATATATTTT.